The 7 T cell receptor beta chains presented below share a single source sample, sequenced in a study of CD8 T cells in Susac syndrome (dated by TCRdb to 2018 to 2020). Libraries were constructed by the immunoSEQ multiplex PCR assay. RNA was extracted using the RNeasy kit, and about 0.45 to 1 ug of the RNA was reverse transcribed with random hexamers. In-frame beta chains were kept once TCRdb had trimmed the public reads at Q25 with fastp and called clones with MiXCR. Under each unique CDR3 protein, matching rows form one entry showing the most common genes and DNA. Recorded for this sample are more than 150,000 distinct CDR3 sequences; just over 90% of them occurred a single time. 0.08% of the sample comes from the top ten. The material sequenced was CD4+ T cells from PBMCs. These receptors were collected from a human donor in good health.

This chain uses TRBV5-1 with TRBJ1-6, with 7 nucleotides matching TRBD1. Germline V gene sequence: CDR1 SGHRS, CDR2 YFSETQ. V was pared by 3 bases and J by 7 bases, with 1 base of the junction left unmatched. The CDR3 has 13 residues. The CDR3 sequence: CASSWDSNSPLHF. The CDR3 nucleotides read TGCGCCAGCAGCTGGGACAGCAATTCACCCCTCCACTTT.

This rearrangement joins TRBV4-2 to TRBJ2-3; 8 positions match TRBD1. V lost 1 base and J lost 2; bases outside the gene matches: 8. The CDR3 extends over 17 amino acids. The germline V gene encodes CDR1 LGHNA and CDR2 YNFKEQ. CDR3 residues: CASSQGRQGLNTDTQYF. CDR3 nucleotide sequence: TGTGCCAGCAGCCAAGGAAGACAGGGGCTAAACACAGATACGCAGTATTTT.

CDR3 DNA: TGCAGCGTACTCGGGACAGCCTCTAACTATGGCTACACCTTC. This codes for CSVLGTASNYGYTF. This chain connects TRBV29-1 to TRBJ1-2, with 7 bases identical to TRBD1. There are 14 residues in the CDR3. The trim removed 6 bases at V and 0 bases at J, leaving 7 bases unmatched. CDR1 SQVTM and CDR2 ANQGSEA come from the germline V gene.

The J gene is TRBJ2-7, the V gene TRBV7-8; possible D gene TRBD2, 6 bases. From germline, CDR1 is SGHVS and CDR2 FQNEAQ. The length of the CDR3 is 13 residues. Trimming took 5 bases from V and 3 from J, leaving 11 bases between them. The CDR3 DNA reads TGTGCCAGCAGCCCGGGACTGGACTACGAGCAGTACTTC. Protein: CASSPGLDYEQYF. The full variable domain, rest sourced from reference TRBV7-8 and TRBJ2-7, is GAGVSQSPRYKVAKRGQDVALRCDPISGHVSLFWYQQALGQGPEFLTYFQNEAQLDKSGLPSDRFFAERPEGSVSTLKIQRTQQEDSAVYLCASSPGLDYEQYFGPGTRLTVT.

This clonotype was detected once. The CDR3 DNA sequence: TGTGCCAGCACGGCGGGGGGCTTCTACGAGCAGTACTTC. Translated, it gives CASTAGGFYEQYF. The J gene is TRBJ2-7, the V gene TRBV28; TRBD2 agrees at 8 bases. Germline values: CDR1 MDHEN, CDR2 SYDVKM. The CDR3 loop spans 13 amino acids. After removal of 7 bases from V and 3 bases from J, the junction contained 5 bases not matched to a gene.

The chain uses TRBV18 and TRBJ2-5; D could derive from TRBD1 or TRBD2 (5 bases each). The germline V and J ends were trimmed by 1 base and 5 bases, with 8 bases remaining between them. Germline lookup yields CDR1 KGHSH and CDR2 LQKENI. CDR3 length: 13 residues. This chain's CDR3 is CASSPRGDETQYF. CDR3 sequence (DNA): TGTGCCAGCTCACCACGAGGGGACGAGACCCAGTACTTC. Filled out from reference TRBV18 and TRBJ2-5, the complete variable domain reads NAGVMQNPRHLVRRRGQEARLRCSPMKGHSHVYWYRQLPEEGLKFMVYLQKENIIDESGMPKERFSAEFPKEGPSILRIQQVVRGDSAAYFCASSPRGDETQYFGPGTRLLVL.

The rearrangement joins TRBV6-2 or TRBV6-3 to TRBJ1-2, with 8 bases that match TRBD1. This CDR3 contains 14 residues. Trimming at V came to 6 bases and at J to 4 bases, leaving 7 bases not matched to a gene. Germline values: CDR1 MNHEY, CDR2 SVGEGT. Here the CDR3 DNA reads TGTGCCAGCAGGCCCAGGGGGCTCAGCTATGGCTACACCTTC. This codes for CASRPRGLSYGYTF.